This T cell receptor (beta chain) came from a study of T cells in women clearing cervical HPV infection. Profiled with immunoSEQ multiplex PCR; TCRdb holds only in-frame clones, not every one. In all, the sample yields about 46,000 clones. This CDR3 spans 14 amino acids. CDR1 SGHVS and CDR2 FQNEAQ come from the germline V gene. Trimming removed 4 bases from V and 6 bases from J, with 15 bases in between. Turning to this clone: The sequence runs out 3 residues before the end of the CDR3; the remainder is reconstructed from the germline J gene.

J is TRBJ1-1 and V is TRBV7-8; D is undetermined. The sample consisted of blood buffy coat. This TCR was sampled from a woman between 18 and 69 years old with a cervical HPV16 infection that either progressed to CIN3+ or cleared (not recorded which). This CDR3 is CASSYKAGVAEAFF. The covered CDR3 bases are TGTGCCAGCAGCTACAAGGCCGGGGTAGCTGAA.